One sample yielded the 27 T cell receptor beta chains listed below, sequenced in a study of T cell responses to AZD1222 COVID-19 vaccine. The repertoire was sequenced with immunoSEQ multiplex PCR; TCRdb's copy has only in-frame clones and lacks some. The data hold around 180,000 clones, with about nine tenths observed a single time. The material was peripheral blood, obtained on day 0 of AZD1222 vaccination. These receptors were obtained from an adult in good health.

The chain couples TRBV4-3 to TRBJ1-5; D is unresolved. The CDR3 contains 15 residues. Germline V lookup: CDR1 LGHNA, CDR2 YSLEER. The V gene lost 0 bases and the J gene lost 3 bases, with 9 bases spanning the gap. Here the CDR3 DNA reads TGCGCCAGCAGCCAAGATCGTGCCACCAATCAGCCCCAGCATTTT. As protein: CASSQDRATNQPQHF.

The chain carries TRBV7-3 and TRBJ2-1, with 8 bases that match TRBD2. V shed 5 bases, J shed 8 bases, and the junction held 8 bases outside the gene matches. From germline, CDR1 is SGHTA and CDR2 FQGTGA. The CDR3 length is 14 residues. In nucleotides, the CDR3 is TGTGCCAGCAGCCTTAGCGGGGTATCGTATGAGCAGTTCTTC. Translation: CASSLSGVSYEQFF.

The genes are TRBV15 and TRBJ2-7; D unclear. CDR3 length equals 14 residues. V dropped 3 bases and J dropped 3 bases, with 12 bases sitting between them. CDR1 and CDR2 (germline): LNHNV, YYDKDF (reference sequence). Written as DNA, the CDR3 is TGTGCCACCAGCAGTGGTGGCACTAACTACGAGCAGTACTTC. Protein: CATSSGGTNYEQYF.

The chain is built from TRBV7-9 and TRBJ1-1; possibly TRBD1 for D (6 bases). Germline V CDR1 and CDR2: SEHNR, FQNEAQ (reference sequence). V was shortened by 6 bases and J by 6 bases, with 14 bases between the two germline ends. This CDR3 spans 13 amino acids. The CDR3 region is CASSYGYRAEAFF. For the CDR3, the DNA is TGTGCCAGCAGTTACGGATACAGGGCTGAAGCTTTCTTT.

The rearrangement uses TRBV21-1 and TRBJ2-7; the DNA was not compared with TRBD1, the D call given in the table. TRBV21-1 is a pseudogene. This CDR3 contains 15 residues. CDR3 sequence reads: CASTTPPGQAYEQYF. CDR3 nucleotide sequence: TGTGCCAGCACTACCCCACCGGGACAGGCCTACGAGCAGTACTTC.

This chain connects TRBV5-6 to TRBJ2-1; 14 bases map to TRBD2. Germline V gene lookup returns CDR1 SGHDT and CDR2 YYEEEE. V shed 4 bases and J 9 bases; nucleotides not matched to a gene: 9. There are 16 residues in the CDR3. This CDR3 reads CASSKPTSGGASEQFF. For the CDR3, the DNA is TGTGCCAGCAGCAAACCGACTAGCGGGGGGGCCAGTGAGCAGTTCTTC. Supplemented by reference TRBV5-6 and TRBJ2-1, the full variable domain reads DAGVTQSPTHLIKTRGQQVTLRCSPKSGHDTVSWYQQALGQGPQFIFQYYEEEERQRGNFPDRFSGHQFPNYSSELNVNALLLGDSALYLCASSKPTSGGASEQFFGPGTRLTVL.

The chain uses TRBV4-2 and TRBJ2-2; D unresolved. V was shortened by 0 bases and J by 7 bases, with 12 bases between the two germline ends. CDR3 length: 15 amino acids. Germline lookup yields CDR1 LGHNA and CDR2 YNFKEQ. The CDR3 nucleotides are TGTGCCAGCAGCCAAGATGCCGCGCAGAGCGGGGAGCTGTTTTTT. Protein product: CASSQDAAQSGELFF.

This sequence joins TRBV7-9 and TRBJ1-1; a weak D match, TRBD1 (6 bases). CDR1 and CDR2 (germline): SEHNR, FQNEAQ (reference sequence). This CDR3 contains 14 residues. Trimming took 5 bases from V and 9 from J, leaving 19 bases between them. The CDR3 reads CASSPEGVVNQAFF. DNA for the CDR3: TGTGCCAGCAGCCCGGAGGGGGTGGTGAATCAAGCTTTCTTT.

The chain employs TRBV10-3 and TRBJ2-5; D is undetermined. CDR1 is ENHRY, CDR2 SYGVKD, per germline. Between the trimmed V and J ends, which lost 7 bases and 0 bases, there was a span of 9 bases. This CDR3 comprises 13 residues. CDR3 residues: CAITPDNQETQYF. CDR3 sequence (DNA): TGTGCCATCACCCCGGATAACCAAGAGACCCAGTACTTC.

CDR3: CASSPASWPSPTDTQYF. For the CDR3, the DNA is TGTGCCAGCTCACCAGCTTCCTGGCCTTCCCCCACAGATACGCAGTATTTT. The chain employs TRBV18 and TRBJ2-3; D is unresolved. The CDR3 covers 17 residues. V dropped 2 bases and J dropped 2 bases, with 17 bases sitting between them. Looked up from germline, CDR1 is KGHSH and CDR2 is LQKENI.

This chain connects TRBV18 to TRBJ1-5; TRBD1 matches at 8 bases. Germline loops: CDR1 KGHSH, CDR2 LQKENI. The CDR3 is 14 amino acids. V lost 8 bases to trimming and J lost 4 bases; unmatched junction nucleotides: 7. For the CDR3, the DNA is TGTGCCAGCCGCACGACAGGGGCTAATCAGCCCCAGCATTTT. This translates into CASRTTGANQPQHF.

The chain is built from TRBV5-5 and TRBJ1-5; 9 bases agree with TRBD1. V was pared by 2 bases and J by 3 bases, with 6 bases of the junction left unmatched. Looked up from germline, CDR1 is SGHKS and CDR2 is YYEKEE (reference sequence). The CDR3 extends over 16 amino acids. CDR3 coding DNA: TGTGCCAGCAGCTTAATGACAGGGGGGAACAATCAGCCCCAGCATTTT. Protein: CASSLMTGGNNQPQHF.

This chain joins TRBV18 and TRBJ2-3; D perhaps matches TRBD2 (7 bases). The germline gives CDR1 KGHSH, CDR2 LQKENI. The CDR3 is 15 residues long. Trimming pared 0 bases from V and 6 bases from J, leaving 13 bases between. The CDR3 DNA reads as TGTGCCAGCTCACCACCGGCGGGGGCCGGGGATACGCAGTATTTT. Its translation is CASSPPAGAGDTQYF.

This chain links TRBV9 with TRBJ2-7; no reliable D call. The CDR3 totals 14 residues. The ends were cut back, 4 bases at V and 3 bases at J, with 14 bases in the middle. CDR1 is SGDLS and CDR2 is YYNGEE in the germline V gene. The DNA for the CDR3 is TGTGCCAGCAGCCGTAGCAGCGCCAACTACGAGCAGTACTTC. It is translated as CASSRSSANYEQYF. Full variable domain (outside the CDR3, taken from reference TRBV9 and TRBJ2-7): DSGVTQTPKHLITATGQRVTLRCSPRSGDLSVYWYQQSLDQGLQFLIQYYNGEERAKGNILERFSAQQFPDLHSELNLSSLELGDSALYFCASSRSSANYEQYFGPGTRLTVT.

The genes are TRBV3-1 (or the pseudogene TRBV3-2) and TRBJ2-7; 9 positions agree with TRBD2. Germline V gene sequence: CDR1 LGHDT, CDR2 YNNKEL (reference sequence). Germline trimming cut 6 bases from V and 2 bases from J; bases unmatched to any gene: 5. The CDR3 covers 14 residues. This CDR3 is CASRPRGGTYEQYF. In DNA form, the CDR3 reads TGTGCCAGCAGACCGCGGGGGGGAACCTACGAGCAGTACTTC.

J is TRBJ2-5 and V is TRBV4-2, with D uncertain. Germline V lookup: CDR1 LGHNA, CDR2 YNFKEQ. The CDR3 extends over 16 amino acids. V was shortened by 1 base and J by 4 bases, with 16 bases between the two germline ends. The CDR3 loop is CASSQADGQSGETQYF. The DNA of the CDR3 is TGTGCCAGCAGCCAAGCCGACGGCCAGTCGGGAGAGACCCAGTACTTC.

The chain couples TRBV4-3 to TRBJ2-7, with 12 bases matching TRBD2. From germline, CDR1 is LGHNA and CDR2 YSLEER. With V trimmed by 4 bases and J by 2 bases, 6 bases remained unmatched. The CDR3 sequence is 16 residues long. The CDR3 protein is CASSLQTSGGPYEQYF. CDR3 in DNA: TGCGCCAGCAGCCTCCAGACTAGCGGGGGACCCTACGAGCAGTACTTC.

The genes are TRBV6-5 and TRBJ1-6, with unresolved D. Germline values: CDR1 MNHEY, CDR2 SVGAGI. The CDR3 length is 13 residues. Trimming cost V 10 bases and J 7 bases, with 14 bases left between them. The CDR3 DNA reads TGTGCCATCCAGACCGAGGGCAATTCACCCCTCCACTTT. Its translation is CAIQTEGNSPLHF.

The CDR3 DNA sequence: TGTGCCAGCAGTCCAGGACATGTGGGCAATCAGCCCCAGCATTTT. Translating gives CASSPGHVGNQPQHF. V is TRBV27 and J is TRBJ1-5; a weak D match, TRBD1 (5 bases). The CDR3 has 15 amino acids. With 5 bases removed from V and 2 bases from J, the gap between germline ends came to 13 bases. Germline lookup yields CDR1 MNHEY and CDR2 SMNVEV (reference sequence).

This chain joins TRBV11-2 and TRBJ2-5, with 9 bases that match TRBD2. The CDR3 totals 17 residues. V was pared by 2 bases and J by 4 bases, with 11 bases of the junction left unmatched. Germline V CDR1 and CDR2: SGHAT, FQNNGV. CDR3 nucleotides: TGTGCCAGCAGCTTAACTCTAGCGGGGACGTCGGGAGAGACCCAGTACTTC. It codes for CASSLTLAGTSGETQYF. The whole variable domain, filled in from reference TRBV11-2 and TRBJ2-5, reads EAGVAQSPRYKIIEKRQSVAFWCNPISGHATLYWYQQILGQGPKLLIQFQNNGVVDDSQLPKDRFSAERLKGVDSTLKIQPAKLEDSAVYLCASSLTLAGTSGETQYFGPGTRLLVL.

This chain links TRBV19 with TRBJ1-1; tentative D call: TRBD1 (5 bases). Germline-derived CDR1 and CDR2 are LNHDA and SQIVND (reference sequence). This CDR3 is built from 17 residues. The ends were cut back, 6 bases at V and 1 base at J, with 21 bases in the middle. The CDR3 is CASRPTGQESTNTEAFF. The CDR3 DNA is TGTGCCAGTAGACCCACGGGGCAGGAATCGACGAACACTGAAGCTTTCTTT.

The chain has TRBV6-5 and TRBJ1-4; D is possibly TRBD1 (5 bases). CDR1 and CDR2 from the germline V gene are MNHEY and SVGAGI. The CDR3 contains 12 residues. Trimming removed 6 bases from V and 11 bases from J, with 13 bases in between. This chain's CDR3 is CASSTRDEKLFF. The CDR3 bases are TGTGCCAGCAGCACCCGGGACGAGAAACTGTTTTTT.

This rearrangement joins TRBV16 to TRBJ2-4; D may be TRBD2 (6 bases). The CDR3 runs to 14 residues. V lost 5 bases to trimming and J lost 4 bases, with 12 bases between them. Germline CDR1 reads KGHSY; CDR2 reads FQNENV. CDR3 DNA sequence: TGTGCCAGCAGCAGCGGGCAGGGAAAAAACATTCAGTACTTC. Translated, it gives CASSSGQGKNIQYF.

V gene TRBV4-1 combines with J gene TRBJ1-2, with D maybe TRBD1 (5 bases). The CDR3 runs 16 residues. Germline V lookup: CDR1 MGHRA, CDR2 YSYEKL. Trimming took 1 base from V and 4 from J, leaving 16 bases between them. This CDR3 is CASSQGPWTQTYGYTF. The DNA for the CDR3 is TGCGCCAGCAGCCAAGGGCCGTGGACACAGACCTATGGCTACACCTTC.

The V and J genes are TRBV4-3 and TRBJ2-1; 10 positions match TRBD2. Germline CDR1 reads LGHNA; CDR2 reads YSLEER. Trimming removed 4 bases from V and 5 bases from J; junction bases left unmatched: 2. The CDR3 runs to 14 residues. The CDR3 bases are TGCGCCAGCAGCCTAGCGGGGGGCCACAATGAGCAGTTCTTC. Its translation: CASSLAGGHNEQFF.

This chain joins TRBV2 and TRBJ2-7; 14 bases are a match to TRBD2. V gave up 9 bases and J gave up 7 bases; unmatched junction bases: 5. Germline values: CDR1 SNHLY, CDR2 FYNNEI. This CDR3 has 13 residues. CDR3 loop: CASRLAGGLEQYF. The CDR3 coding sequence is TGTGCCAGTAGACTAGCGGGGGGGCTTGAGCAGTACTTC.

The genes are TRBV10-3 and TRBJ1-6; tentative D call: TRBD1 (5 bases). The germline CDR1 and CDR2 sequences are ENHRY and SYGVKD. The germline V and J ends were trimmed by 3 bases and 7 bases, with 13 bases remaining between them. This CDR3 spans 15 amino acids. The CDR3 protein is CAISDRGGSNSPLHF. DNA for the CDR3: TGTGCCATCAGTGATAGGGGCGGGTCAAATTCACCCCTCCACTTT.